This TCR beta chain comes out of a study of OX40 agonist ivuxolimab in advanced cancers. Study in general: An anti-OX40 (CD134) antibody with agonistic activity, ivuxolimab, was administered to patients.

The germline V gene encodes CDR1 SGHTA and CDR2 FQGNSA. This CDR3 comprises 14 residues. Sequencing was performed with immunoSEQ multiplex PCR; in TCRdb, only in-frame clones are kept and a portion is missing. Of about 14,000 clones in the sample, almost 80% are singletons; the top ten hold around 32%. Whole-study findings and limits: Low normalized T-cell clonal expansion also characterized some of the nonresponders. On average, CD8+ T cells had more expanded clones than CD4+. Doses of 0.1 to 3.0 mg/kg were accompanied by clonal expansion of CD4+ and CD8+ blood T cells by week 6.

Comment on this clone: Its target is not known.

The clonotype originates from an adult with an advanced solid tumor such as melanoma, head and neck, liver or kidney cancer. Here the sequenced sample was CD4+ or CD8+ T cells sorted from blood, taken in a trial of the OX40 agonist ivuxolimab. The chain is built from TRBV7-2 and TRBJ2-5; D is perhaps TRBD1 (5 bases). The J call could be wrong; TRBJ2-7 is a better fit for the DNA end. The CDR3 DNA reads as TGTGCCAGCAGCTTTTTCCAAGGGGCCTACGAGCAGTACTTC. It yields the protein CASSFFQGAYEQYF.